This is a list of T cell receptor beta chains from one sample in a study of cytomegalovirus exposure and HLA in healthy donors. The protocol was immunoSEQ multiplex PCR, while the TCRdb copy is restricted to in-frame clones and leaves out a portion. Among over 85,000 clones listed, 7.6% were seen once. The sequencing sample was made of PBMCs. These receptors came from a man aged 45-65 years in good health and CMV-seronegative. Both conserved end residues are part of each CDR3. D genes are given only for firm matches. Only part of the rows carry a size: once, few, many, or a class if the clone is expanded.

>13|few|TRBV11-2|TRBJ1-5|-
CASSLTDNQPQHF
TGTGCCAGCAGCTTGACAGACAATCAGCCCCAGCATTTT
>15|-|TRBV7-9|TRBJ1-6|-
CASSLGPRGLDPLHF
TGTGCCAGCAGCCTGGGGCCTAGGGGCCTCGACCCCCTCCACTTT
>15|-|TRBV18|TRBJ2-3|-
CASSPLSSSTDTQYF
TGTGCCAGCTCTCCTCTAAGTAGCAGCACAGATACGCAGTATTTT
>15|-|TRBV4-1|TRBJ2-1|TRBD2
CASSQVAGKLDEQFF
TGCGCCAGCAGCCAAGTAGCGGGGAAGTTGGATGAGCAGTTCTTC
>14|few|TRBV7-9|TRBJ1-4|-
CASGGRGPGEKLFF
TGTGCCAGCGGGGGGAGGGGACCAGGTGAAAAACTGTTTTTT
>16|-|TRBV28|TRBJ2-3|-
CASSLLGDASTDTQYF
TGTGCCAGCAGTTTATTGGGAGATGCGAGCACAGATACGCAGTATTTT
>16|few|TRBV11-1|TRBJ1-1|-
CASSYSFGPDGAEAFF
TGTGCCAGCAGCTATTCTTTTGGGCCGGACGGGGCTGAAGCTTTCTTT
>15|-|TRBV7-2|TRBJ2-2|-
CASSLTPGNTGELFF
TGTGCCAGCAGCTTAACACCGGGAAACACCGGGGAGCTGTTTTTT
>19|-|TRBV4-3|TRBJ2-3|TRBD1
CASSQGIRGGQGATDTQYF
TGCGCCAGCAGCCAAGGTATTCGAGGGGGACAGGGGGCAACGGATACGCAGTATTTT
>16|-|TRBV9|TRBJ2-3|TRBD2
CASSVGAGGRTDTQYF
TGTGCCAGCAGCGTAGGAGCGGGAGGGCGCACAGATACGCAGTATTTT
>16|few|TRBV7-6|TRBJ2-3|-
CASSLDRRGSTDTQYF
TGTGCCAGCAGCTTAGATCGTCGGGGGTCAACAGATACGCAGTATTTT
>15|few|TRBV6-1|TRBJ2-3|TRBD2
CASSEHGLVADTQYF
TGTGCCAGCAGTGAACACGGACTAGTCGCAGATACGCAGTATTTT
>14|-|TRBV19|TRBJ2-7|TRBD2
CASRRSGSSYEQYF
TGTGCCAGTAGGCGTAGCGGGAGCTCCTACGAGCAGTACTTC
>16|-|TRBV2|TRBJ2-2|TRBD1
CASRFGQGRFSGELFF
TGTGCCAGCAGATTCGGACAGGGTCGATTTTCCGGGGAGCTGTTTTTT
>13|few|TRBV4-2|TRBJ2-2|-
CASSQGGTGELFF
TGTGCCAGCAGCCAAGGCGGCACCGGGGAGCTGTTTTTT
>14|few|TRBV30|TRBJ1-3|TRBD1
CAWSRDSSGNTIYF
TGTGCCTGGAGTAGGGACAGCTCTGGAAACACCATATATTTT
>20|few|TRBV12-2|TRBJ2-1|-
CASRLATGTSGRSCGNEQFF
TGTGCAAGTCGCTTAGCGACCGGGACTAGCGGGAGAAGTTGTGGGAATGAGCAGTTCTTC
>15|-|TRBV6-5|TRBJ2-2|-
CASSYRASGAGELFF
TGTGCCAGCAGTTACCGGGCCAGCGGAGCCGGGGAGCTGTTTTTT
>15|-|TRBV5-1|TRBJ2-2|-
CASSPGKVNTGELFF
TGCGCCAGCAGCCCGGGGAAAGTAAACACCGGGGAGCTGTTTTTT
>17|few|TRBV30|TRBJ2-1|TRBD2
CAWSVSHRRAGKDEQFF
TGTGCCTGGAGTGTATCCCATCGGCGAGCGGGGAAGGATGAGCAGTTCTTC
>16|few|TRBV10-2|TRBJ2-2|-
CASSDRQGMNTGELFF
TGCGCCAGCAGTGACCGGCAGGGGATGAACACCGGGGAGCTGTTTTTT
>11|-|TRBV19|TRBJ2-3|-
CASSHSDTQYF
TGTGCCAGTAGTCATTCAGATACGCAGTATTTT
>14|few|TRBV19|TRBJ1-2|TRBD1
CASSFPTGAYGYTF
TGTGCCAGTAGTTTTCCGACAGGGGCCTATGGCTACACCTTC
>15|-|TRBV6-1|TRBJ2-1|-
CASSERLVVYNEQFF
TGTGCCAGCAGTGAACGACTAGTTGTCTACAATGAGCAGTTCTTC
>15|-|TRBV9|TRBJ2-5|-
CASSGGQQETETQYF
TGTGCCAGCAGCGGAGGACAACAAGAAACAGAGACCCAGTACTTC
>14|few|TRBV7-9|TRBJ1-2|-
CASSRTGGGSCYTF
TGTGCCAGCAGCAGAACCGGGGGGGGGTCTTGCTACACCTTC
>12|-|TRBV30|TRBJ1-2|-
CAWSNGNYGYTF
TGTGCCTGGAGTAACGGGAACTATGGCTACACCTTC
>16|-|TRBV7-9|TRBJ1-1|-
CASNLLTGNLNTEAFF
TGTGCCAGCAACCTACTTACCGGGAATTTGAACACTGAAGCTTTCTTT
>13|few|TRBV2|TRBJ1-5|-
CASSPQGSQPQHF
TGTGCCAGCAGTCCCCAGGGGAGTCAGCCCCAGCATTTT
>13|few|TRBV29-1|TRBJ2-1|TRBD2
CSGRGGGLNEQFF
TGCAGCGGAAGGGGCGGGGGGTTAAATGAGCAGTTCTTC
>14|many|TRBV6-1|TRBJ2-1|TRBD2
CASSDGRASQEQFF
TGTGCCAGCAGTGACGGGAGGGCCTCTCAGGAGCAGTTCTTC
>17|-|TRBV5-1|TRBJ2-5|TRBD2
CASSLGASGLARETQYF
TGCGCCAGCAGCCTGGGGGCCTCGGGACTAGCAAGGGAGACCCAGTACTTC
>15|-|TRBV11-1|TRBJ2-1|TRBD1
CASSRTGQYYNEQFF
TGTGCCAGCAGCCGTACGGGACAGTATTACAATGAGCAGTTCTTC
>14|few|TRBV6-1|TRBJ1-5|-
CASKIMGGNQPQHF
TGTGCCAGCAAGATAATGGGGGGTAATCAGCCCCAGCATTTT
>11|few|TRBV2|TRBJ2-1|-
CASSGRVEEFF
TGTGCCAGCAGTGGCAGGGTGGAAGAGTTCTTC
>14|few|TRBV30|TRBJ2-1|TRBD2
CAWTLAGGPGEQFF
TGTGCCTGGACCCTAGCGGGAGGGCCAGGGGAGCAGTTCTTC
>13|few|TRBV11-2|TRBJ1-2|TRBD1
CASSGTANYGYTF
TGTGCCAGCAGCGGGACAGCTAACTATGGCTACACCTTC
>16|few|TRBV11-3|TRBJ1-2|-
CASSFSQGGKDYGYTF
TGTGCCAGCAGCTTCTCACAGGGTGGGAAGGACTATGGCTACACCTTC
>15|-|TRBV27|TRBJ2-3|TRBD2
CASSFVGRAADTQYF
TGTGCCAGCAGTTTTGTCGGGAGGGCGGCAGATACGCAGTATTTT
>15|few|TRBV5-1|TRBJ2-5|TRBD1
CASSLAQGGGETQYF
TGCGCCAGCAGCTTGGCACAGGGGGGCGGAGAGACCCAGTACTTC
>13|few|TRBV4-2|TRBJ1-2|TRBD1
CASTTGTGYGYTF
TGTGCCAGCACCACCGGGACAGGTTATGGCTACACCTTC
>15|few|TRBV7-8|TRBJ2-5|TRBD2
CASSLSGSGVETQYF
TGTGCCAGCAGCTTGAGCGGGAGCGGGGTAGAGACCCAGTACTTC
>15|few|TRBV4-2|TRBJ2-1|TRBD1
CASSQETGSYNEQFF
TGTGCCAGCAGCCAAGAGACAGGGTCTTACAATGAGCAGTTCTTC
>13|-|TRBV30|TRBJ1-5|-
CAFDGGEGQPQHF
TGTGCCTTCGATGGGGGGGAAGGTCAGCCCCAGCATTTT
>17|few|TRBV30|TRBJ1-3|-
CAWSVLGRRVSGNTIYF
TGTGCCTGGAGTGTACTGGGCAGGAGGGTATCTGGAAACACCATATATTTT
>13|-|TRBV6-5|TRBJ1-1|-
CASSYRGNTEAFF
TGTGCCAGCAGTTATCGGGGGAACACTGAAGCTTTCTTT
>15|few|TRBV11-2|TRBJ2-7|-
CASSLGQGSPYEQYF
TGTGCCAGCAGCTTAGGGCAGGGTAGTCCCTACGAGCAGTACTTC
>14|few|TRBV19|TRBJ2-7|-
CASSSRGWIDEQYF
TGTGCCAGTAGTTCCCGGGGGTGGATCGACGAGCAGTACTTC
>13|-|TRBV28|TRBJ1-2|-
CASSYSPVNGYTF
TGTGCCAGCAGCTACTCCCCGGTGAATGGCTACACCTTC
>13|few|TRBV7-2|TRBJ1-1|-
CASSRQVSTEAFF
TGTGCCAGCAGCAGACAGGTATCCACTGAAGCTTTCTTT
>15|few|TRBV9|TRBJ1-5|TRBD1
CASSETPTGDQPQHF
TGTGCCAGCAGTGAAACCCCGACAGGGGACCAGCCCCAGCATTTT
>13|-|TRBV28|TRBJ1-1|-
CASTKGENTEAFF
TGTGCCAGCACCAAGGGGGAAAACACTGAAGCTTTCTTT
>16|-|TRBV21-1|TRBJ1-5|-
CASSNQQGPSNQPQHF
TGTGCCAGCAGCAATCAACAGGGGCCCAGCAATCAGCCCCAGCATTTT
>12|few|TRBV2|TRBJ1-4|-
CASTVTDEKLFF
TGTGCCAGCACGGTAACGGATGAAAAACTGTTTTTT
>12|-|TRBV6-1|TRBJ2-3|-
CATSPRGDTQYF
TGTGCCACTAGCCCACGGGGAGATACGCAGTATTTT
>16|-|TRBV5-1|TRBJ1-3|-
CASSLGGQSSGNTIYF
TGCGCCAGCAGCTTAGGGGGTCAGTCCTCTGGAAACACCATATATTTT
>12|few|TRBV29-1|TRBJ1-1|-
CSVQFRNTEAFF
TGCAGCGTCCAATTCAGGAACACTGAAGCTTTCTTT
>15|-|TRBV4-1|TRBJ1-2|TRBD1
CASSPLTGERYGYTF
TGCGCCAGCAGCCCCCTGACAGGGGAAAGATATGGCTACACCTTC
>17|-|TRBV6-4|TRBJ1-6|TRBD1
CASSGSTGSEVNSPLHF
TGTGCCAGCAGTGGGTCGACAGGGTCCGAGGTTAATTCACCCCTCCACTTT